This T cell receptor beta chain stems from a study of blood T cell repertoires in COVID-19. Looking at the study overall: Material from acute and convalescent COVID-19 was sourced from the United States, Italy and Spain.

The V segment lost 4 bases and the J segment 3 bases; nucleotides outside the gene matches: 4. This CDR3 contains 14 residues. Germline V CDR1 and CDR2: LGHNA, YSLEER. In the original workflow: Amplification from reference gene primers served as the basis for estimated nucleated cell counts. Only in-frame clones appear in the TCRdb table, and some are missing; sequencing was by immunoSEQ multiplex PCR. V, J and clone size reflect that table, while D and trimming were determined from the DNA. The table includes about 370,000 clones, nearly 90% detected once. Participants were aged about 18 to 100 years from roughly 25 US areas. Assignments of participants to cohorts depended upon their own reported clinical history.

This TCR came from a woman in her 30s who had recovered from COVID-19. The specimen sequenced was PBMCs or T cells enriched from blood (not recorded which). V usage is TRBV4-3 and J usage is TRBJ1-2, with 8 bases that match TRBD1. DNA for the CDR3: TGCGCCAGCAGCCTGACAGGGGATGACTATGGCTACACCTTC. Its protein product is CASSLTGDDYGYTF.